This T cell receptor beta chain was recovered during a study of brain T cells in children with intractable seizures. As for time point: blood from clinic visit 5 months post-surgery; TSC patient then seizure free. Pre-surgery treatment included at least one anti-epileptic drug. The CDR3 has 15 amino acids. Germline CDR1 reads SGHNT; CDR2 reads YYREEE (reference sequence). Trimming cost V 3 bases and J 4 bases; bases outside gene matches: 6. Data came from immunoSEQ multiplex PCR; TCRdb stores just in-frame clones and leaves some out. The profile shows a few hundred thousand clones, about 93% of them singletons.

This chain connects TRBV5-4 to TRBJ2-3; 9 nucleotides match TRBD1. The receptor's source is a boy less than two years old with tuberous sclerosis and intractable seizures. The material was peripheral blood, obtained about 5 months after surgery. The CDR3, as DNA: TGTGCCAGCAGCTCCCTAACAGGGGGCGCAGATACGCAGTATTTT. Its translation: CASSSLTGGADTQYF.